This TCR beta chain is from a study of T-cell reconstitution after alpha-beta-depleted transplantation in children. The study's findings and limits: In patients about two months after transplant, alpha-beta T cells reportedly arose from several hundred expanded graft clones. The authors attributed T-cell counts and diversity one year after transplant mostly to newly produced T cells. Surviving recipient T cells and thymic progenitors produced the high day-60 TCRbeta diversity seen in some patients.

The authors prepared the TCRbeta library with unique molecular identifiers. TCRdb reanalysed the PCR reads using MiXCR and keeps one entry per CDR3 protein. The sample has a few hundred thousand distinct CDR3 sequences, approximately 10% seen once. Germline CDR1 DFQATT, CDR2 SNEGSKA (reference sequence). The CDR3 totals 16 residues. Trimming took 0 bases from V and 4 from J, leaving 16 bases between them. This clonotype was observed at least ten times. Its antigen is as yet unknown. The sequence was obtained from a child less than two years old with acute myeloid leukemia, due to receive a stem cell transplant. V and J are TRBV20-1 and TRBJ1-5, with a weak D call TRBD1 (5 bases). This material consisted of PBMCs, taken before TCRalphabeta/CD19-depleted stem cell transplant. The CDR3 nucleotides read TGCAGTGCTAGAGATCAGGACATTCAATGGAATCAGCCCCAGCATTTT. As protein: CSARDQDIQWNQPQHF.